The rows below give T cell receptor beta chains drawn from one sample of a study of blood T cell repertoires in COVID-19. TCRdb's copy holds only in-frame clones and misses some; the assay was immunoSEQ multiplex PCR. The sample includes under 200,000 clones, approximately 87% of them seen just once. The sample comprised peripheral blood. Receptors originate from a young man with active or convalescent COVID-19. Each CDR3 is given with its conserved first and last residue. A D gene is named only where the DNA matches it firmly. Rows give clone size only sometimes, using once, few, many, or a class for an expanded clone.

NA,NA,TRBV21-1,TRBJ2-3,TGTGCCAGCAGCAAATCGGACAGGGAGGGCACAGATACGCAGTATTTT,CASSKSDREGTDTQYF
NA,NA,TRBV18,TRBJ1-2,TGTGCCAGCTCACCCCGAGAGGTGGAGAGTTATGGCTACACCTTC,CASSPREVESYGYTF
NA,NA,TRBV6-2/TRBV6-3,TRBJ1-2,TGTGCCAGCAGTTATAGTCACTATGGCTACACCTTC,CASSYSHYGYTF
NA,NA,TRBV5-1,TRBJ1-1,TGCGCCAGGGGGGAGGACACTGAAGCTTTCTTT,CARGEDTEAFF
TRBD1,NA,TRBV3-1/TRBV3-2,TRBJ2-3,TGTGCCAGCAGCCTCTTACAGGGGTACACAGATACGCAGTATTTT,CASSLLQGYTDTQYF
TRBD1,NA,TRBV2,TRBJ1-5,TGTGCCAGCATGCGGGACAGGGATCAGCCCCAGCATTTT,CASMRDRDQPQHF
NA,NA,TRBV6-2/TRBV6-3,TRBJ2-2,TGTGCCAGCAGTTACGTGGCGGGAACGGACACCGGGGAGCTGTTTTTT,CASSYVAGTDTGELFF
TRBD1,once,TRBV10-3,TRBJ2-5,TGTGCCATCAGTGAGCCCGGGACAGGAGAAGAGACCCAGTACTTC,CAISEPGTGEETQYF
NA,NA,TRBV5-4,TRBJ2-2,TGTGCCAGCCAATCCCTAACGGGAGCGGTCGGGGAGCTGTTTTTT,CASQSLTGAVGELFF
NA,NA,TRBV19,TRBJ1-2,TGTGCCAGTATTCGCCAGGGTGAGATCTATGGCTACACCTTC,CASIRQGEIYGYTF
NA,NA,TRBV7-8,TRBJ1-5,TGTGCCAGCAGCTTTTCAGGGTTTAAACAGCCCCAGCATTTT,CASSFSGFKQPQHF
TRBD1,NA,TRBV18,TRBJ1-5,TGTGCCAGCTCACTGACAGGGGGCGGAAGCAATCAGCCCCAGCATTTT,CASSLTGGGSNQPQHF
TRBD2,NA,TRBV18,TRBJ2-6,TGTGCCAGCTCACCTTACCCTAGCGGGGGGCCCTCTGGGGCCAACGTCCTGACTTTC,CASSPYPSGGPSGANVLTF